Listed here are 18 T cell receptor beta chains from one sample, sequenced in a study of regulatory T cells in long-lasting Graves disease. Construction of TCR beta libraries relied on iRepertoire HTBI primers and on Arm-PCR targeting CDR3 regions. Via MiXCR, TCRdb re-called the multiplex PCR reads, giving one row per CDR3 protein. The table lists hundreds of thousands of distinct CDR3 sequences, 15% to 19% of them singletons. The time point is: newly diagnosed GD, antithyroid drugs for less than 3 months. Isolated PBMC RNA provided the starting material for the TCR library. The input for sequencing was peripheral blood mononuclear cells (PBMCs), taken at new diagnosis, from a patient treated with antithyroid drugs. These receptors were collected from a female donor with Graves disease.

There are many counts of this clonotype. A read error may account for a junction end that differs from germline. This chain connects TRBV20-1 to TRBJ2-1, with 9 bases lining up with TRBD2. Germline values: CDR1 DFQATT, CDR2 SNEGSKA (reference sequence). The CDR3 has 15 residues. The CDR3 nucleotides read TGCAGTGCTAGCGTTAGCGGGAGTGAATACAATGAGCATTTCTTC. Residues: CSASVSGSEYNEHFF.

The V call is TRBV4-1, the J call TRBJ2-5, with TRBD2 identical over 11 bases. The CDR3 contains 17 residues. Germline CDR1 is MGHRA and CDR2 is YSYEKL. V lost 2 bases, J lost 3 bases, and 8 bases stayed unmatched. In DNA, the CDR3 is TGCGCCAGCAGCCAACCTACTAGCGGGAGAAAGAAAGAGACCCAGTACTTC. Encoded protein: CASSQPTSGRKKETQYF.

The CDR3 sequence is CASSLGPGSGTGTSHPRPYNEQFF. The DNA of the CDR3 is TGTGCCAGCAGCTTAGGTCCCGGGTCAGGGACCGGGACTAGCCATCCCCGGCCTTACAATGAGCAGTTCTTC. This chain connects TRBV11-2 to TRBJ2-1; the match to TRBD2 covers 9 bases. The CDR3 has 24 amino acids. The V segment lost 1 base and the J segment 4 bases; nucleotides outside the gene matches: 29. In germline, CDR1 is SGHAT, CDR2 FQNNGV.

This clonotype occurred a few times. This chain joins TRBV2 and TRBJ2-3; TRBD2 matches 15 bases. Germline CDR1 SNHLY, CDR2 FYNNEI. V gave up 4 bases and J gave up 2 bases; unmatched junction bases: 4. The CDR3 loop spans 17 amino acids. CDR3 DNA: TGTGCCAGCAGTGGGACTAGCGGGAGGGCCCCCACAGATACGCAGTATTTT. Its protein product is CASSGTSGRAPTDTQYF.

The table lists this clonotype with many counts. V gene TRBV5-1 combines with J gene TRBJ2-7, with D maybe TRBD1 (5 bases). CDR1 and CDR2 from the germline V gene are SGHRS and YFSETQ. Trimming pared 2 bases from V and 2 bases from J, leaving 14 bases between. The CDR3 extends over 15 amino acids. The CDR3 sequence: CASSFAPQGAYEQYF. The CDR3 DNA is TGCGCCAGCAGCTTTGCCCCACAAGGGGCCTACGAGCAGTACTTC.

This clonotype came up many times. V gene TRBV12-3 or TRBV12-4 combines with J gene TRBJ1-5; no reliable D call. The CDR3 loop spans 13 amino acids. Trimming cost V 8 bases and J 3 bases, with 11 bases left between them. This chain's CDR3 is CASFQDPNQPQHF. Here the CDR3 DNA reads TGTGCCAGCTTTCAGGACCCCAATCAGCCCCAGCATTTT.

Ten or more counts support this clonotype. The CDR3 DNA is TGTGCCAGCAGCCCAGACACGTACAATGAGCAGTTCTTC. It yields the protein CASSPDTYNEQFF. The chain has TRBV12-3 or TRBV12-4 and TRBJ2-1; D remains ambiguous. The CDR3 extends over 13 amino acids. V lost 6 bases and J lost 4, with 10 bases in between.

This clonotype appeared a few times. The gene calls are TRBV2 and TRBJ1-2; D call uncertain. Looked up from germline, CDR1 is SNHLY and CDR2 is FYNNEI. Trimming pared 5 bases from V and 14 bases from J, leaving 12 bases between. The CDR3 extends over 10 amino acids. The CDR3 is CASSLPDPTF. CDR3 DNA sequence: TGTGCCAGCAGTTTGCCCGACCCAACCTTC.

Ten or more counts support this clonotype. The chain links TRBV15 to TRBJ2-7; 7 nucleotides line up with TRBD1. This CDR3 comprises 15 residues. After removal of 2 bases from V and 5 bases from J, the junction contained 9 bases not matched to a gene. Per germline, CDR1 LNHNV and CDR2 YYDKDF (reference sequence). The CDR3 reads CATSRFRDRSNEQYF. As DNA, the CDR3 is TGTGCCACCAGCAGATTCCGGGACAGAAGCAACGAGCAGTACTTC.

For this clonotype: This may be a read error: a much more frequent sequence differs by one nucleotide. J is TRBJ2-1 and V is TRBV7-3; D possibly uses TRBD1 or TRBD2 (5 bases each). Germline CDR1 and CDR2: SGHTA and FQGTGA. The germline V and J ends were trimmed by 5 bases and 5 bases, with 16 bases remaining between them. The CDR3 runs to 15 residues. The CDR3 DNA follows: TGTGCCAGCAGCCGAGACAGAGGGGTACACAATGAGCAGTTCTTC. Translated: CASSRDRGVHNEQFF.

This clonotype came up many times. The chain couples TRBV10-3 to TRBJ1-1; 8 bases map to TRBD1. Trimming at V came to 5 bases and at J to 0 bases, leaving 5 bases not matched to a gene. Germline values: CDR1 ENHRY, CDR2 SYGVKD. The CDR3 runs to 15 residues. The DNA of the CDR3 is TGTGCCATCAGTTTACAGGGGGAGATGAACACTGAAGCTTTCTTT. Amino acid sequence: CAISLQGEMNTEAFF.

V and J are TRBV18 and TRBJ2-5; D not resolved. The J call is uncertain, as TRBJ2-1 better fits the DNA end. This CDR3 region has 13 residues. Per germline, CDR1 KGHSH and CDR2 LQKENI. The CDR3 sequence is CASSRPGYNEQFF. The CDR3 DNA is TGTGCCAGCTCACGGCCAGGTTACAATGAGCAGTTCTTC.

This clonotype was picked up a small number of times. With a much larger clone just one base away, this may be a read error. This rearrangement joins TRBV28 to TRBJ1-5, with TRBD1 identical over 7 bases. CDR3 length: 16 amino acids. With V trimmed by 7 bases and J by 5 bases, 14 bases remained unmatched. Germline V gives CDR1 MDHEN, CDR2 SYDVKM. The CDR3 spells CASTPAGDSLYQPQHF. The DNA of the CDR3 is TGTGCCAGCACCCCCGCCGGGGACAGTCTTTATCAGCCCCAGCATTTT.

This clonotype was counted only a few times. The genes are TRBV10-2 and TRBJ2-3; D may be TRBD2 (6 bases). The V gene's germline CDR1 is WSHSY and CDR2 SAAADI. The CDR3 has 14 residues. The germline V and J ends were trimmed by 2 bases and 1 base, with 7 bases remaining between them. DNA for the CDR3: TGCGCCAGCAGTGAGGCGGGACGCACAGATACGCAGTATTTT. Translating gives CASSEAGRTDTQYF.

This clonotype occurred many times. The J gene is TRBJ1-1, the V gene TRBV18, with D uncertain. Germline assignment: CDR1 KGHSH and CDR2 LQKENI. V dropped 4 bases and J dropped 3 bases, with 9 bases sitting between them. The CDR3 contains 13 residues. The CDR3 nucleotides read TGTGCCAGCTCACGGGAAGGGTACACTGAAGCTTTCTTT. Its protein product is CASSREGYTEAFF.

This clonotype was seen repeatedly, ten times or more. The rearrangement uses TRBV6-1 and TRBJ2-7, with D maybe TRBD2 (5 bases). Germline V lookup: CDR1 MNHNS, CDR2 SASEGT. The V end was cut by 6 bases, the J end by 3 bases, with 15 bases between. CDR3 size: 14 residues. The CDR3 DNA follows: TGTGCCAGCAGGCAACTTAGCGACCTCTACGAGCAGTACTTC. This sequence encodes CASRQLSDLYEQYF.

Ten or more counts support this clonotype. The chain is built from TRBV28 and TRBJ1-2, with TRBD1 identical over 11 bases. CDR1 is MDHEN and CDR2 is SYDVKM in the germline V gene. Trimming removed 6 bases from V and 4 bases from J; junction bases left unmatched: 4. This CDR3 region has 14 residues. The CDR3 spells CASRGTGGIYGYTF. CDR3 coding DNA: TGTGCCAGCAGAGGGACAGGGGGTATCTATGGCTACACCTTC.

This clonotype showed up just a few times. The chain is built from TRBV10-3 and TRBJ2-3, with TRBD2 matching 11 bases. This CDR3 has 14 amino acids. In germline, CDR1 is ENHRY, CDR2 SYGVKD. Trimming took 2 bases from V and 5 from J; bases not matched to a gene: 0. Here the CDR3 reads CAISEGLAGDTQYF. As DNA, the CDR3 is TGTGCCATCAGTGAGGGACTAGCGGGAGATACGCAGTATTTT.